This passage covers 5 T cell receptor beta chains from one sample sequenced in a study of beta chain features in type 1 diabetes. Sequencing targeted expressed TCRB transcripts, as all isolated RNA had been reverse transcribed. TCRdb keeps only in-frame clones here, not all; method: immunoSEQ multiplex PCR. This repertoire shows 300,000 to 400,000 clones, 8% to 13% found once; its top ten account for about 0.015%. The specimen was naive CD4+ T cells from blood. The receptors were gathered from a young woman in good health.

Here the CDR3 reads CAWSDWGTSRETQYF. CDR3 in DNA: TGTGCCTGGAGTGATTGGGGGACTAGCCGTGAGACCCAGTACTTC. This chain joins TRBV30 and TRBJ2-5; TRBD2 matches 9 bases. Germline assignment: CDR1 GTSNPN and CDR2 SVGIG (reference sequence). The CDR3 runs to 15 residues. V lost 1 base and J lost 5; bases outside the gene matches: 8. The full variable domain, its missing parts supplied by reference TRBV30 and TRBJ2-5, is SQTIHQWPATLVQPVGSPLSLECTVEGTSNPNLYWYRQAAGRGLQLLFYSVGIGQISSEVPQNLSASRPQDRQFILSSKKLLLSDSGFYLCAWSDWGTSRETQYFGPGTRLLVL.

There are a few counts of this clone. The V call is TRBV9, the J call TRBJ2-3; 7 nucleotides match TRBD1. CDR1 and CDR2 from the germline V gene are SGDLS and YYNGEE. V shed 4 bases and J 0 bases; nucleotides not matched to a gene: 8. This CDR3 has 16 residues. CDR3 in DNA: TGTGCCAGCAGCATTGGACAGGCCTATAGCACAGATACGCAGTATTTT. Its protein is CASSIGQAYSTDTQYF.

The rearrangement links TRBV27 to TRBJ1-2, with TRBD1 matching 7 bases. The CDR3 covers 12 residues. V lost 4 bases and J lost 8; bases outside the gene matches: 4. CDR1 MNHEY and CDR2 SMNVEV come from the germline V gene (reference sequence). CDR3 bases: TGTGCCAGCAGTTCAGACAGGGTCGGCTACACCTTC. The encoded protein is CASSSDRVGYTF.

This clone was observed a handful of times. The chain links TRBV4-3 to TRBJ2-6, with D possibly TRBD1 on 5 matching bases. This CDR3 has 20 residues. Germline V gene data show CDR1 as LGHNA and CDR2 as YSLEER. V lost 0 bases and J lost 0, with 18 bases in between. The CDR3 DNA is TGCGCCAGCAGCCAAGACAGGGTTTGGACCATGAGCTCTGGGGCCAACGTCCTGACTTTC. This gives the protein CASSQDRVWTMSSGANVLTF.

The chain joins TRBV7-2 to TRBJ2-3; 9 bases map to TRBD2. There are 16 residues in the CDR3. Germline CDR1 reads SGHTA; CDR2 reads FQGNSA. V dropped 8 bases and J dropped 1; count of bases not matched to a gene: 10. Written as DNA, the CDR3 is TGTGCCAGCCATCCTCTAGCGGGATGGGGCACAGATACGCAGTATTTT. Amino acids: CASHPLAGWGTDTQYF.